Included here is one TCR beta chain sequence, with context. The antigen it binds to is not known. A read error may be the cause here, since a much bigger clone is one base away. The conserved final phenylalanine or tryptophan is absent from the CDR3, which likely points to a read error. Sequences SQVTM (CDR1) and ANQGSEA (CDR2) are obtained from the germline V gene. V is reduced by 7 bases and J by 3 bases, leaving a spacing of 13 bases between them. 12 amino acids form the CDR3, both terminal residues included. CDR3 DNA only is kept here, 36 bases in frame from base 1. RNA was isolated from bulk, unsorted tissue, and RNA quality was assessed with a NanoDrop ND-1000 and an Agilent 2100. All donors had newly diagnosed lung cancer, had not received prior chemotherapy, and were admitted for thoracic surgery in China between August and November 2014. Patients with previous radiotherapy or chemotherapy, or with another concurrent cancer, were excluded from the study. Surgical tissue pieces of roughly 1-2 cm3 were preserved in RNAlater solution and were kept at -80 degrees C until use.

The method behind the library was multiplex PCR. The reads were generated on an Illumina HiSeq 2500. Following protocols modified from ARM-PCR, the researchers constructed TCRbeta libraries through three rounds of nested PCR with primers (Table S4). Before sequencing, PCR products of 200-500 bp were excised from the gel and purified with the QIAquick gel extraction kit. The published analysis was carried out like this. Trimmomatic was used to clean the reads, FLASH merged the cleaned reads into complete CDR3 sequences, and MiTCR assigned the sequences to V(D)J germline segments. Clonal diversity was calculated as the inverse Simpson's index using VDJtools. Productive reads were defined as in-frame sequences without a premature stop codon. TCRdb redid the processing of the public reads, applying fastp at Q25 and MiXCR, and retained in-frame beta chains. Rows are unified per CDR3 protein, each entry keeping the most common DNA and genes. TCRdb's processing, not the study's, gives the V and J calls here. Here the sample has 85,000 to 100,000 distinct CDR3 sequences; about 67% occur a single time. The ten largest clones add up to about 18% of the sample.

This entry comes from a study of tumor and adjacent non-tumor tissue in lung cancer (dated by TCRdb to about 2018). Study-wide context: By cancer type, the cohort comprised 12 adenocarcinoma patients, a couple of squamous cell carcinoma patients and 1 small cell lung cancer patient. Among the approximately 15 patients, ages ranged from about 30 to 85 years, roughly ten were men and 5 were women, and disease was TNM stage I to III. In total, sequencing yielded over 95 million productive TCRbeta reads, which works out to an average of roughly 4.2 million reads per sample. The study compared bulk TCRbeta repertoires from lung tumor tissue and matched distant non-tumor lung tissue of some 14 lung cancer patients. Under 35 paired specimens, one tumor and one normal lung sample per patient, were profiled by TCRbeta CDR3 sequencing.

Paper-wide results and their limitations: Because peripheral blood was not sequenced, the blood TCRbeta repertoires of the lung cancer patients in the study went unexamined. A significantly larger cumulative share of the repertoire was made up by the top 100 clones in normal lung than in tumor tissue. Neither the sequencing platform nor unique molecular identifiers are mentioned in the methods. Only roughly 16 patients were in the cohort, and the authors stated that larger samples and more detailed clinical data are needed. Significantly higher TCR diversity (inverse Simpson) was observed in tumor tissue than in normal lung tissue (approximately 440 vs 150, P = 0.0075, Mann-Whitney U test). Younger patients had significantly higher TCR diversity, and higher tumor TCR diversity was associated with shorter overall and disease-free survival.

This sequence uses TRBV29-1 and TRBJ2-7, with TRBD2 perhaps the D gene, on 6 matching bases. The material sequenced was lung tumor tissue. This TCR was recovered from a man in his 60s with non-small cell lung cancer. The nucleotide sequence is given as TGCAGCGCTGAGGTGGGGGGCTACGAGCAGTACCTC. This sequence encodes CSAEVGGYEQYL.